This T cell receptor beta chain is drawn from a study of T cell repertoires in cytomegalovirus infection. About the research overall: Through public TCR beta signatures, both CMV infection and matching HLA type were indicated.

With 6 bases removed from V and 0 bases from J, the gap between germline ends came to 17 bases. From germline, CDR1 is LNHDA and CDR2 SQIVND (reference sequence). This CDR3 has 16 amino acids. The table lists this clonotype with many counts. TCRdb re-called the reads with MiXCR, one entry per CDR3 protein. The sample has roughly 310,000 distinct CDR3 sequences; 17% are singletons. The chain uses TRBV19 and TRBJ1-2; tentative D call: TRBD1 (6 bases). The receptor comes from a human donor in good health (CMV status not recorded). Some clones in this sample may be carry-over from other donors' samples. Sequencing used PBMCs. The CDR3 DNA is TGTGCCAGTAGCCCTACGTTCGGACAGTCTAACTATGGCTACACCTTC. It specifies CASSPTFGQSNYGYTF.